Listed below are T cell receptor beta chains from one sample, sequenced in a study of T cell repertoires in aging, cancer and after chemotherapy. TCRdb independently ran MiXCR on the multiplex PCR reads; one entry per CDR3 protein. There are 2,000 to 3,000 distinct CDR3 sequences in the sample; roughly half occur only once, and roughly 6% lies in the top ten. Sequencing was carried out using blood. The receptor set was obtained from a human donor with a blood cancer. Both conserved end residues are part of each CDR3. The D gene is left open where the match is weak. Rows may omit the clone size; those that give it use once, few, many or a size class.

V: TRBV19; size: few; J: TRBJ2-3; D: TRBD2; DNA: TGTGCCAGTAGTCCGCGGGGGACGGGAGATACGCAGTATTTT; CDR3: CASSPRGTGDTQYF
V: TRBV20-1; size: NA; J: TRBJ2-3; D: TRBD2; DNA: TGCAGTGCTACCAGGTCTGGGGGGGGAACAGATACGCAGTATTTT; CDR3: CSATRSGGGTDTQYF
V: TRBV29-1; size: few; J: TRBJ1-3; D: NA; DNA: TGCAGCGTCAACTCTGGAAACACCATATATTTT; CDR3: CSVNSGNTIYF
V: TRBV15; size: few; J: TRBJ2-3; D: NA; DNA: TGTGCCACCAGCAGAGATTTGGATACGCAGTATTTT; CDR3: CATSRDLDTQYF
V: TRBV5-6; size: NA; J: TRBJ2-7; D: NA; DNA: TGTGCCAGCAGCTTGGCTCCCTGGGTCGAGCAGTACTTC; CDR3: CASSLAPWVEQYF
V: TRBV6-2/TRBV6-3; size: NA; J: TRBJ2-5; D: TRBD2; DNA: TGTGCCAGCAGTTACCCAAACTGGACTAGGAGGGAGACCCAGTACTTC; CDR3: CASSYPNWTRRETQYF
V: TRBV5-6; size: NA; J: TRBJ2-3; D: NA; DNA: TGTGCCAGCAGCTCGACGAGGACAGCCACAGATACGCAGTATTTT; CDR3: CASSSTRTATDTQYF
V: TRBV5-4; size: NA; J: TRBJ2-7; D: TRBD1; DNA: TGTGCCAGCAGCTTAGACAGGGTATCCTACGAGCAGTACTTC; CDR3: CASSLDRVSYEQYF
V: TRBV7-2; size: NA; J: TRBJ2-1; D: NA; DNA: TGTGCCAGCAGCTTAGCTGGCAGGGTGACGAGTGAGCAGTTCTTC; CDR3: CASSLAGRVTSEQFF
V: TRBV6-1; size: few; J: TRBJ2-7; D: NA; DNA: TGTGCCAGCAGTGAAGGGGGTGCGCCGAGCTACGAGCAGTACTTC; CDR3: CASSEGGAPSYEQYF
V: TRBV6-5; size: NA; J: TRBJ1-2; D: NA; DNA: TGTGCCAGCAGTGTAGCCGGCGGTCCGGGCTACACCTTC; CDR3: CASSVAGGPGYTF
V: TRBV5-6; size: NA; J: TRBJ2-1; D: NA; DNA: TGTGCCAGCCGACCCTGGGGAACCTACAATGAGCAGTTCTTC; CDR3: CASRPWGTYNEQFF
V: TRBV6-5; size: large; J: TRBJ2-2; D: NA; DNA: TGTGCCAGCAGTTATCGCACCACCGGGGAGCTGTTTTTT; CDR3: CASSYRTTGELFF
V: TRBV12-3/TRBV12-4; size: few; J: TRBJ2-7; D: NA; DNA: TGTGCCAGCAGTTTAGTAGGTGCCCCGGGGGAGCAGTACTTC; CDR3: CASSLVGAPGEQYF
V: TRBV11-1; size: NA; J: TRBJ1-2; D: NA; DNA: TGTGCCAGCAGCCCCCGTGGTCTCTCGGGCCGCTATGGCTACACCTTC; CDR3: CASSPRGLSGRYGYTF
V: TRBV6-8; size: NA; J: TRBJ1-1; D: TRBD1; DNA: TGTGACATAAAGGGGGCAGTCGGGGGCACTGAAGCTTTCTTT; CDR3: CDIKGAVGGTEAFF
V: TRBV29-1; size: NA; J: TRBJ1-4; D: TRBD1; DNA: TGCAGCGTTGCAGAATCAGGGGGCGTTGGTGAAAAACTGTTTTTT; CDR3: CSVAESGGVGEKLFF
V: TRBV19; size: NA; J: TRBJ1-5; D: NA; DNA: TGTGCCAGTAGTCCCCCGGGGGCCACCAATCAGCCCCAGCATTTT; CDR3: CASSPPGATNQPQHF
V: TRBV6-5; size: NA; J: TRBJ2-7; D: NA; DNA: TGTTCCAGCCGCGAAGGGGACAATAGGCAGTACTTC; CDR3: CSSREGDNRQYF
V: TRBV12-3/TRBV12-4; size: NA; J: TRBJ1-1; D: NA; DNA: TGTGCCAGCAGGTCTACAGGTAACACTGAAGCTTTCTTT; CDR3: CASRSTGNTEAFF
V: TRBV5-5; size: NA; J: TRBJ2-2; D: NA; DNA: TGTGCCAGCAGCCAGGACGTCTCGACCGGGGAGCTGTTTTTT; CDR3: CASSQDVSTGELFF
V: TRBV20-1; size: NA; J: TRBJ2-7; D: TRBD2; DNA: TGCAGTGCTAGCCGGGAGGAGATCTCCCCCTACGAGCAGTACTTC; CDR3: CSASREEISPYEQYF
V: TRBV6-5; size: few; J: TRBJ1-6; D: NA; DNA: TGTGCCAGCAGTGATTATTTCGGTGGATATAATTCACCCCTCCACTTT; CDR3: CASSDYFGGYNSPLHF
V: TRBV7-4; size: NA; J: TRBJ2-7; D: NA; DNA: TGTGCCAGCAGCTCGGATACGTGGGGCGAGCAGTACTTC; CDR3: CASSSDTWGEQYF
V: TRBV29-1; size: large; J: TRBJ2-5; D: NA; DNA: TGCAGCGTGGTGGGATTCTTCGGTCGAGAGACCCAGTACTTC; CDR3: CSVVGFFGRETQYF
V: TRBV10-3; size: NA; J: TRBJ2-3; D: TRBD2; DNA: TGTGCCATCAGTAACTCAAGGACTAGCGGGGCTAGCACAGATACGCAGTATTTT; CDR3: CAISNSRTSGASTDTQYF